The present T cell receptor beta chain was sequenced within a study of cytomegalovirus exposure and HLA in healthy donors. Turning to the study itself: Among the 398 genotyped donors, 70% to 90% were placed in the Caucasian-associated ancestry cluster.

The PCR had 60 Vbeta and 13 Jbeta primers. Some clones are missing from TCRdb's copy, which holds only in-frame ones; the method was immunoSEQ multiplex PCR. Of some 160,000 clones listed, approximately 88% are singletons. The CDR3 runs to 16 residues. The germline V gene has CDR1 SGHRS and CDR2 YFSETQ. V dropped 7 bases and J dropped 1; count of bases not matched to a gene: 8. The chain recombines TRBV5-1 with TRBJ2-2; 9 bases match TRBD1. The sequence was collected from a woman aged 18-35 years in good health and CMV-seronegative. Sequenced material: PBMCs. The CDR3 DNA reads TGCGCCAGCTACACTCAGGGACAGGGGAACACCGGGGAGCTGTTTTTT. Translated: CASYTQGQGNTGELFF.